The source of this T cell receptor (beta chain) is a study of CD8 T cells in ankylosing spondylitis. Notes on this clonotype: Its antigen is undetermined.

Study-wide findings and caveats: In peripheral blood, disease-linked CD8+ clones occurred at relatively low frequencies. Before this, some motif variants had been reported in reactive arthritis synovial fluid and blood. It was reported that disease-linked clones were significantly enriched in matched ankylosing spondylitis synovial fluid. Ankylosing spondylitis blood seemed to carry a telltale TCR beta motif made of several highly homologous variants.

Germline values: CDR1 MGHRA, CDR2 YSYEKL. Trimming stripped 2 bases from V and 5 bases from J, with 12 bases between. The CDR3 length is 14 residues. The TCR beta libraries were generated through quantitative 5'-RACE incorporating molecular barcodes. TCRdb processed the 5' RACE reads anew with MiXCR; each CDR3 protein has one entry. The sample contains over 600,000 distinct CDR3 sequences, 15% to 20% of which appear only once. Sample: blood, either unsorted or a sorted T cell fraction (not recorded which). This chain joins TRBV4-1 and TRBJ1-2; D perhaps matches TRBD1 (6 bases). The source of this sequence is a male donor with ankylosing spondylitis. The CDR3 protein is CASSQPTGFYGYTF. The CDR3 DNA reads TGCGCCAGCAGCCAACCTACAGGGTTTTATGGCTACACCTTC.